This T cell receptor beta chain derives from a study of shared clonotypes between healthy human individuals. The count of this clone is one. Its antigen is still unknown. Study-wide points: The study's rarefaction showed incomplete sorted-subset sequencing despite large depth.

V was pared by 4 bases and J by 5 bases, with 10 bases of the junction left unmatched. The CDR3 sequence is 16 residues long. The germline CDR1 and CDR2 sequences are KGHSH and LQKENI. The assay was carried out at the deep level. Clones were sequenced by immunoSEQ multiplex PCR, and TCRdb holds only the in-frame ones, with some missing. The sample consists of 950,000 to 1,300,000 clones, about 75% of them appearing once. Only Caucasian adults living in Nashville, Tennessee made up the donor group. The sequenced material came from memory CD4+ T cells sorted from blood. Subset given: CD45RA-negative fraction. The rearrangement links TRBV18 to TRBJ2-5; 10 bases are a match to TRBD2. The sequence derives from a man younger than 30 in good health. The CDR3 spells CASSQQAGGHQETQYF. DNA of the CDR3: TGTGCCAGCTCACAGCAAGCGGGGGGGCATCAGGAGACCCAGTACTTC.